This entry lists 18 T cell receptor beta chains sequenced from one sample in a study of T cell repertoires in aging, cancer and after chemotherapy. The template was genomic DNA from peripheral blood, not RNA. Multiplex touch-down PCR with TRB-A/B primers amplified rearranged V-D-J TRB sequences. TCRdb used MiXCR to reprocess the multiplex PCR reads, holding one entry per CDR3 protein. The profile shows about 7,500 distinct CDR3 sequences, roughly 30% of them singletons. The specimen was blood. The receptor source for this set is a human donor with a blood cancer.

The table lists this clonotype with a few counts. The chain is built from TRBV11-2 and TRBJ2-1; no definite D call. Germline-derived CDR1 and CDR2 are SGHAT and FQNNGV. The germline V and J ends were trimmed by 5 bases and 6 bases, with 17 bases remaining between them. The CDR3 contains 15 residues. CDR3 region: CASSPTQQFLNEQFF. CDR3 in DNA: TGTGCCAGCAGCCCGACCCAGCAGTTCCTCAATGAGCAGTTCTTC.

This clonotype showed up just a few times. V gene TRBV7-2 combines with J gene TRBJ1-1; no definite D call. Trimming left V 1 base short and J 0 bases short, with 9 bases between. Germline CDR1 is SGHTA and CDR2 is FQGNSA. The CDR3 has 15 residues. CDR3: CASSLGPKLNTEAFF. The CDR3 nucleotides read TGTGCCAGCAGCTTAGGGCCTAAACTGAACACTGAAGCTTTCTTT.

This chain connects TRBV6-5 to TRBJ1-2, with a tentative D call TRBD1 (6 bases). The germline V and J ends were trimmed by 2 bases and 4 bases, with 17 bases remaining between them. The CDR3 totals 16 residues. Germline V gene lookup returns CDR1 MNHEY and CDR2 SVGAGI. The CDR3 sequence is CASSYRQARVGYGYTF. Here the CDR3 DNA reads TGTGCCAGCAGTTACAGACAGGCGCGGGTGGGCTATGGCTACACCTTC.

In DNA form, the CDR3 reads TGTGCCAGCAGTTACGCAGGGAACTATGGCTACACCTTC. Its translation: CASSYAGNYGYTF. The chain recombines TRBV6-5 with TRBJ1-2, with a possible D match to TRBD1 (5 bases). CDR1 and CDR2 from the germline V gene are MNHEY and SVGAGI. Trimming shortened V by 2 bases and J by 2 bases, and 6 bases separated the two germline ends. The CDR3 has 13 residues.

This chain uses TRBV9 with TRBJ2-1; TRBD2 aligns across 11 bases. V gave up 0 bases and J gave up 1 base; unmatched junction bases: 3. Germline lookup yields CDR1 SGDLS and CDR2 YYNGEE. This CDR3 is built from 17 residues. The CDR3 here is CASSVDSGGASYNEQFF. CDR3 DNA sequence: TGTGCCAGCAGCGTAGATAGCGGGGGGGCATCCTACAATGAGCAGTTCTTC.

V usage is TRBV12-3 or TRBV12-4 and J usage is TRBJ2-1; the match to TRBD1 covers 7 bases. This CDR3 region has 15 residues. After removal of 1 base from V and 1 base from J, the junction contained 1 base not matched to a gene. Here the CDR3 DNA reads TGTGCCAGCAGTTTAGGACAGGGTTCCTACAATGAGCAGTTCTTC. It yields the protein CASSLGQGSYNEQFF.

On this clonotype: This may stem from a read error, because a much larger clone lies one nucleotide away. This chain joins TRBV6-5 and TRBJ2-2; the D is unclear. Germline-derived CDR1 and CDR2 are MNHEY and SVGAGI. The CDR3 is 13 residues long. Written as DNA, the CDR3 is TGTGCCAACAGTTACCTGATAACCGGGGAGCTGTTTTTT. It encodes CANSYLITGELFF.

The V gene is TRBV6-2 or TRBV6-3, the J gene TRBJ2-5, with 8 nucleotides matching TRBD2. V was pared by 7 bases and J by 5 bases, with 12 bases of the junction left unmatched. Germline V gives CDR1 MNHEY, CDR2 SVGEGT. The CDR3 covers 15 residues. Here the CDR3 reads CASTKGSGGAETQYF. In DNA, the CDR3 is TGTGCCAGCACTAAGGGGAGCGGGGGTGCGGAGACCCAGTACTTC.

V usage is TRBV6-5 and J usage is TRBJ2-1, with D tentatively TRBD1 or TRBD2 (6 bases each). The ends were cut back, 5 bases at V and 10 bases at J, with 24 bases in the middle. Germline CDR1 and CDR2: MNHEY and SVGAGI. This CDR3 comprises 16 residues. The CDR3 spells CASSESAGHRIYEQFF. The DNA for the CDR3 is TGTGCCAGCAGTGAGTCCGCGGGACACCGTATATACGAGCAGTTCTTC.

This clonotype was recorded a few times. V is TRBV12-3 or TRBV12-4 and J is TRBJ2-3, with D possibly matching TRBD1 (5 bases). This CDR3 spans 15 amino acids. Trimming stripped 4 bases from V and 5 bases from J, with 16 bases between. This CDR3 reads CASSSQLQEIDTQYF. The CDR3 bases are TGTGCCAGCAGTTCACAACTACAGGAGATAGATACGCAGTATTTT.

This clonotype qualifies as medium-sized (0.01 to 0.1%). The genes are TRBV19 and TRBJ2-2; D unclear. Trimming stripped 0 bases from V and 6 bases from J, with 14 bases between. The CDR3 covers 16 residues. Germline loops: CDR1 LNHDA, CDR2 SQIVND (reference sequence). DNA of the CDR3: TGTGCCAGTAGTATAGAGCCCTCAACCCATTCCGGGGAGCTGTTTTTT. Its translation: CASSIEPSTHSGELFF.

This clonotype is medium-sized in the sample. The CDR3 reads CASSERAGHTGELFF. For the CDR3, the DNA is TGTGCCAGCAGTGAACGGGCAGGGCACACCGGGGAGCTGTTTTTT. The chain couples TRBV6-1 to TRBJ2-2, with D possibly matching TRBD1 (5 bases). This CDR3 is 15 amino acids long. Between the trimmed V and J ends, which lost 2 bases and 3 bases, there was a span of 10 bases. The germline V gene has CDR1 MNHNS and CDR2 SASEGT.

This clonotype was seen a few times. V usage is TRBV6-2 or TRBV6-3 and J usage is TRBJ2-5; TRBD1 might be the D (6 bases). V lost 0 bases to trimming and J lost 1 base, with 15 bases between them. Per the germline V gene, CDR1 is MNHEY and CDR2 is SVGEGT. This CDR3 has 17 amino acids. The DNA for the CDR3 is TGTGCCAGCAGTTACTCGACGGGCATAGGGGGCCAAGAGACCCAGTACTTC. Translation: CASSYSTGIGGQETQYF.

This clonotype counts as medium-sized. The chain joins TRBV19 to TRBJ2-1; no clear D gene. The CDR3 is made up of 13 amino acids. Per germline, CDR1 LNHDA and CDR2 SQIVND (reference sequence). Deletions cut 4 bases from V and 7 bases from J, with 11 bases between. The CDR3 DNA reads TGTGCCAGTAGTACATCCTTTAGAAATGAGCAGTTCTTC. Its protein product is CASSTSFRNEQFF.

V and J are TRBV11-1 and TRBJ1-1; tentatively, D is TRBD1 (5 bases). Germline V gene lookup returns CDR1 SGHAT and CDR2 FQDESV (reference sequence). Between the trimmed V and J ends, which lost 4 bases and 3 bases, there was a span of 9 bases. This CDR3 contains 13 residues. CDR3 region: CASSWTSDTEAFF. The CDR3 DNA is TGTGCCAGCAGCTGGACAAGCGACACTGAAGCTTTCTTT.

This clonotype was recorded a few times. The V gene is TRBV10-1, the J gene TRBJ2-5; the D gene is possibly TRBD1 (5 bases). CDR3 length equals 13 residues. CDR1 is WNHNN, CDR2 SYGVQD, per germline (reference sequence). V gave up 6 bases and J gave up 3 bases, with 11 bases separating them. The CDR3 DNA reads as TGCGCCAGCAGCCAGGGTCCCAAAGAGACCCAGTACTTC. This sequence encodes CASSQGPKETQYF.

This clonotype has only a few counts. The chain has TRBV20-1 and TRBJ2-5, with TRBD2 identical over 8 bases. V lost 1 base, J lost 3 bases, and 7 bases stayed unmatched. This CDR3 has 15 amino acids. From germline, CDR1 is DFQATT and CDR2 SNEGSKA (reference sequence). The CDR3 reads CSARVSGGTKETQYF. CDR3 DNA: TGCAGTGCTAGAGTCAGCGGGGGAACAAAAGAGACCCAGTACTTC.

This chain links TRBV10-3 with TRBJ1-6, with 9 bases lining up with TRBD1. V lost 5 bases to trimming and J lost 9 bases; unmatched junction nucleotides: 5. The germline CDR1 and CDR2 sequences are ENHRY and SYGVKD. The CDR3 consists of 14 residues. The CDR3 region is CAISTDRGISPLHF. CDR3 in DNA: TGTGCCATCAGTACAGACAGGGGGATTTCACCCCTCCACTTT.